The rows below give T cell receptor beta chains drawn from one sample of a study of metastatic and nonmetastatic thyroid tumors. TCRdb redid the clone calls on the PCR reads using MiXCR. The sample yields roughly 16,000 clones, approximately 19% seen once. The sample consisted of blood. Receptor source: a female donor with papillary thyroid cancer or a benign thyroid nodule (not recorded which). Some clones in this sample may be carry-over from other donors' samples. Each CDR3 is given with its conserved first and last residue. D genes are given only for firm matches. Rows may omit the clone size; those that give it use once, few, many or a size class.

>TRBV18|TRBJ2-2|many|.
TGTGCCAGCTCACCCACAGACTCAACCGGGGAGCTGTTTTTT
CASSPTDSTGELFF
>TRBV20-1|TRBJ2-5|many|.
TGCAGTGCAATATCCTCTGCAGCAGGGGCAGAGACCCAGTACTTC
CSAISSAAGAETQYF
>TRBV7-3|TRBJ2-2|.|.
TGTGCCAGCAGCTTAGGGGGCAACACCGGGGAGCTGTTTTTT
CASSLGGNTGELFF
>TRBV12-5|TRBJ2-5|many|.
TGTGCTAGTGGTTTGGTACTCTGTCAGGGGGGAGAGACCCAGTACTTC
CASGLVLCQGGETQYF
>TRBV20-1|TRBJ2-7|many|.
TGCAGTGCTAGAGCGGGGAGCTCCTACGAGCAGTACTTC
CSARAGSSYEQYF
>TRBV19|TRBJ1-4|many|.
TGTGCCAGTAGTTTGGGAGAAGAGGAAAAACTGTTTTTT
CASSLGEEEKLFF
>TRBV2|TRBJ2-7|few|.
TGTGCCAGCAGTGCTCGGACCCTCTACGAGCAGTACTTC
CASSARTLYEQYF
>TRBV5-4|TRBJ2-7|.|TRBD2
TGTGCCAGCAGCTTGAGTCAGGGAGGGGACCACGAGCAGTACTTC
CASSLSQGGDHEQYF
>TRBV7-8|TRBJ1-6|.|.
TGTGCCAGCAGCTCGGTGACCTCGATGGGTTCACCCCTCCACTTT
CASSSVTSMGSPLHF
>TRBV7-3|TRBJ2-1|.|.
TGTGCCAGCAGCTCAGGGGACCCATTAAAACAGTTCTTC
CASSSGDPLKQFF
>TRBV6-2/TRBV6-3|TRBJ2-2|.|.
TGTGCCAGCAGTTACTCGTTAGTCCCTAGGATCGGGGAGCTGTTTTTT
CASSYSLVPRIGELFF
>TRBV11-3|TRBJ2-5|many|TRBD2
TGTGCCAGCAGCTTTGGGCTAGCGGGAGGGCAAGGAGAGACCCAGTACTTC
CASSFGLAGGQGETQYF
>TRBV7-2|TRBJ1-6|many|.
TGTGCCAGCAGCTTAGATCAGGGAGGGTCACCCCTCCACTTT
CASSLDQGGSPLHF
>TRBV28|TRBJ2-5|.|TRBD1
TGTGCCAGCAGTTTTCAGGGGGCCGGCCCGCGGGAGACCCAGTACTTC
CASSFQGAGPRETQYF
>TRBV30|TRBJ2-5|many|.
TGTGCCTGGAGTGTCAGGGGAGAGACCCAGTACTTC
CAWSVRGETQYF
>TRBV5-6|TRBJ1-6|many|.
TGTGCCAGCAGAACCGGCCCTATTTCACCCCTCCACTTT
CASRTGPISPLHF
>TRBV20-1|TRBJ2-5|once|TRBD1
TGCAGTTCCCGACAGGGGGAAGATACCCAGTACTTC
CSSRQGEDTQYF
>TRBV27|TRBJ1-1|.|.
TGTGCCAGCAGAAAACAGGGCGGCACTGAAGCTTTCTTT
CASRKQGGTEAFF
>TRBV10-3|TRBJ2-3|.|.
TGTGCCACTAGAGAGTGGACGAGCACAGATTCGCAGTATTTT
CATREWTSTDSQYF
>TRBV19|TRBJ2-1|medium-sized|TRBD2
TGTGCCAGTAAAGGGGCTGGGGGGGGTGAGCAGTTCTTC
CASKGAGGGEQFF
>TRBV6-5|TRBJ2-1|medium-sized|.
TGTGCCAGCAGTTCCACAGTAACGGGGTACAATGAGCAGTTCTTC
CASSSTVTGYNEQFF
>TRBV6-1|TRBJ1-5|.|.
TGTGCCAGCGGGCGAGGGGTACACAATCAGCCCCAGCATTTT
CASGRGVHNQPQHF
>TRBV10-1|TRBJ2-5|many|.
TGCGCCAGCAGTGACGGCAGGGGAGTTAAGGAGACCCAGTACTTC
CASSDGRGVKETQYF
>TRBV6-1|TRBJ2-7|medium-sized|.
TGTGCCAGCAGTGAACTCCCGTCGGTCCACGAGCAGTACTTC
CASSELPSVHEQYF
>TRBV12-5|TRBJ2-7|few|.
TGTGCTAGTGGTCGGTTGGTCGAGCAGTACTTC
CASGRLVEQYF
>TRBV11-3|TRBJ2-7|medium-sized|TRBD1
TGTGCCAGCACAAGACAGGGCATCGCCTACGAGCAGTACTTC
CASTRQGIAYEQYF
>TRBV5-1|TRBJ2-3|.|TRBD2
TGCGCCAGCAGCTTGGTTTCCGGGAGGGGGACAGATACGCAGTATTTT
CASSLVSGRGTDTQYF
>TRBV27|TRBJ2-3|medium-sized|.
TGTGCCAGCACCAAATCCCTCGCGACCTGGCAAATTCAAAATACGCAGTATTTT
CASTKSLATWQIQNTQYF